The clone carrying this T cell receptor beta chain was counted at least ten times. Amplified TCR beta CDR3 regions derived from RNA transcripts. During a first-round RT-PCR of the TCR CDR3, the HTBI primer set was used. TCRdb processed the multiplex PCR reads anew with MiXCR; each CDR3 protein has one entry. The sample shows about 380,000 distinct CDR3 sequences, roughly 18% of them seen only once. Germline CDR1 reads SGHAT; CDR2 reads FQNNGV. Trimming cost V 5 bases and J 5 bases, with 21 bases left between them. The CDR3 sequence is 16 residues long. This record comes from a study of T cells in Graves' hyperthyroidism and ophthalmopathy. The PBMCs had their origin in 7.5 to 10 ml of fresh peripheral blood.

The receptor's source is a man aged 18 to 29 with Graves' ophthalmopathy. Specimen: blood. The chain carries TRBV11-2 and TRBJ1-1; a possible D gene is TRBD1 (6 bases). CDR3 coding DNA: TGTGCCAGCAGCGCCTGGGGGGCTCAATTGGGAACTGAAGCTTTCTTT. Its protein is CASSAWGAQLGTEAFF. Drawing the rest from reference TRBV11-2 and TRBJ1-1, the complete variable domain is EAGVAQSPRYKIIEKRQSVAFWCNPISGHATLYWYQQILGQGPKLLIQFQNNGVVDDSQLPKDRFSAERLKGVDSTLKIQPAKLEDSAVYLCASSAWGAQLGTEAFFGQGTRLTVV.